This TCR beta chain was recovered during a study of OX40 agonist ivuxolimab in advanced cancers. As for the study in general: Each patient was given ivuxolimab into a vein every 2 weeks, at 0.01 to 10 mg/kg. Partial responses occurred in Three dose-escalation patients, one with hepatocellular carcinoma and two with cutaneous melanoma. Study-level points and caveats: Partial responders dosed at 0.1-3.0 mg/kg displayed clonal expansion ranking among the lowest.

The table came from immunoSEQ multiplex PCR; TCRdb's copy has only in-frame clones and leaves some out. The sample has 71,000 or so clones, 90% to 95% seen once. This clone was detected only once. Its antigen is still unknown. Germline CDR1 reads SGHDN; CDR2 reads FVKESK. The CDR3 loop spans 12 amino acids. V was cut by 2 bases and J by 7 bases, with 8 bases left in between. The material was CD4+ or CD8+ T cells sorted from blood, obtained in a trial of the OX40 agonist ivuxolimab. The V and J genes are TRBV14 and TRBJ2-5, with D unresolved. The TCR was taken from an adult with an advanced solid tumor such as melanoma, head and neck, liver or kidney cancer. Here the CDR3 reads CASSQSWSTQYF. The DNA for the CDR3 is TGTGCCAGCAGCCAATCGTGGTCGACCCAGTACTTC.